Listed below are T cell receptor beta chains from one sample, sequenced in a study of blood T cell repertoires in COVID-19. Libraries were prepared by immunoSEQ multiplex PCR; TCRdb keeps only in-frame clonotypes and omits some of them. Found here are about 63,000 clones, about 86% of them singletons; the top ten hold more than 10%. The specimen sequenced was peripheral blood. These receptors originate from a human donor in a cohort sampled during active COVID-19. The CDR3 runs from the conserved cysteine through the conserved F or W. Fields, in order: clone size, D gene, V gene, J gene, CDR3 protein, CDR3 DNA. A D gene is named only where the DNA matches it firmly. Some rows have no size entry. The others give once, few or many, or a class for an expanded clone.

size: NA
D: NA
V: TRBV28
J: TRBJ1-5
CDR3: CASSLSGSQQPQHF
DNA: TGTGCCAGCAGTTTGTCGGGGTCCCAACAGCCCCAGCATTTT

size: NA
D: TRBD1
V: TRBV9
J: TRBJ1-1
CDR3: CASSGQGRITEAFF
DNA: TGTGCCAGCAGCGGACAGGGAAGAATCACTGAAGCTTTCTTT

size: NA
D: NA
V: TRBV5-6
J: TRBJ2-7
CDR3: CASSGVGRGYEQYF
DNA: TGTGCCAGCAGCGGGGTGGGCAGGGGCTACGAGCAGTACTTC

size: NA
D: NA
V: TRBV13
J: TRBJ2-1
CDR3: CASSLGRGSDEQFF
DNA: TGTGCCAGCAGCTTAGGCCGGGGGTCGGATGAGCAGTTCTTC

size: few
D: TRBD2
V: TRBV11-2
J: TRBJ2-7
CDR3: CASSSATSGRVREQYF
DNA: TGTGCCAGCAGCTCCGCGACTAGCGGGAGGGTTCGCGAGCAGTACTTC

size: NA
D: TRBD1
V: TRBV2
J: TRBJ2-1
CDR3: CASNIDRGVSGYNEQFF
DNA: TGTGCCAGCAATATAGACAGGGGCGTTAGCGGATACAATGAGCAGTTCTTC

size: NA
D: NA
V: TRBV9
J: TRBJ2-3
CDR3: CASSVPSSTDTQYF
DNA: TGTGCCAGCAGCGTACCTAGTAGCACAGATACGCAGTATTTT

size: NA
D: TRBD2
V: TRBV19
J: TRBJ2-1
CDR3: CASRSGRSNEQFF
DNA: TGTGCCAGTAGAAGCGGGAGGAGCAATGAGCAGTTCTTC

size: NA
D: NA
V: TRBV7-3
J: TRBJ2-1
CDR3: CASSYDSGYNEQFF
DNA: TGTGCCAGCAGCTACGATAGCGGTTACAATGAGCAGTTCTTC

size: NA
D: NA
V: TRBV6-2/TRBV6-3
J: TRBJ2-3
CDR3: CASSYFQGPTNTQYF
DNA: TGTGCCAGCAGTTACTTCCAGGGGCCCACTAATACGCAGTATTTT

size: NA
D: TRBD1
V: TRBV9
J: TRBJ1-4
CDR3: CASSAKPLGQGGEKLFF
DNA: TGTGCCAGCAGCGCGAAACCCCTCGGACAGGGGGGTGAAAAACTGTTTTTT

size: NA
D: NA
V: TRBV9
J: TRBJ2-1
CDR3: CASSVGDKNEQFF
DNA: TGTGCCAGCAGCGTAGGAGACAAAAATGAGCAGTTCTTC

size: NA
D: NA
V: TRBV19
J: TRBJ2-7
CDR3: CASSKSGGGLSSYEQYF
DNA: TGTGCCAGTAGTAAGTCAGGCGGGGGCTTAAGCTCCTACGAGCAGTACTTC

size: NA
D: NA
V: TRBV7-9
J: TRBJ2-2
CDR3: CASAMSFPGELFF
DNA: TGTGCCAGCGCGATGAGTTTTCCCGGGGAGCTGTTTTTT

size: NA
D: TRBD2
V: TRBV4-3
J: TRBJ2-3
CDR3: CASSQDPLAGVGRTDTQYF
DNA: TGCGCCAGCAGCCAAGATCCACTAGCGGGGGTCGGGCGCACAGATACGCAGTATTTT

size: NA
D: NA
V: TRBV7-2
J: TRBJ2-7
CDR3: CASSRRVRGYEQYF
DNA: TGTGCCAGCAGCCGTCGGGTGCGGGGCTACGAGCAGTACTTC

size: NA
D: NA
V: TRBV4-2
J: TRBJ2-2
CDR3: CASRGLLTGELFF
DNA: TGTGCCAGCAGGGGACTTCTCACCGGGGAGCTGTTTTTT

size: NA
D: NA
V: TRBV5-4
J: TRBJ2-5
CDR3: CASSLPQETQYF
DNA: TGTGCCAGCAGCCTCCCCCAAGAGACCCAGTACTTC

size: NA
D: TRBD2
V: TRBV7-9
J: TRBJ2-3
CDR3: CASSLTSASGSTDTQYF
DNA: TGTGCCAGCAGCTTGACCTCGGCTAGCGGGAGCACAGATACGCAGTATTTT

size: NA
D: NA
V: TRBV7-2
J: TRBJ2-3
CDR3: CASSLALGPDTQYF
DNA: TGTGCCAGCAGCTTAGCGCTAGGCCCAGATACGCAGTATTTT

size: NA
D: TRBD2
V: TRBV7-6
J: TRBJ2-1
CDR3: CASSLPGLAGEEERQFF
DNA: TGTGCCAGCAGCCTACCGGGACTAGCGGGTGAGGAAGAGCGGCAGTTCTTC

size: NA
D: TRBD2
V: TRBV5-6
J: TRBJ2-3
CDR3: CASSLGLAERPSTDTQYF
DNA: TGTGCCAGCAGCCTAGGACTAGCGGAGAGACCAAGCACAGATACGCAGTATTTT

size: NA
D: NA
V: TRBV2
J: TRBJ2-2
CDR3: CASRYMGLTTGELFF
DNA: TGTGCCAGCAGGTATATGGGCCTCACCACCGGGGAGCTGTTTTTT

size: NA
D: TRBD1
V: TRBV7-6
J: TRBJ2-1
CDR3: CASSSTGASSYNEQFF
DNA: TGTGCCAGCAGCTCGACAGGGGCCAGCTCCTACAATGAGCAGTTCTTC

size: NA
D: NA
V: TRBV2
J: TRBJ1-4
CDR3: CASSEAGGAAEKLFF
DNA: TGTGCCAGCAGTGAAGCTGGGGGCGCGGCTGAAAAACTGTTTTTT

size: NA
D: NA
V: TRBV7-3
J: TRBJ1-1
CDR3: CASSEGGTGTEAFF
DNA: TGTGCCAGCAGCGAAGGGGGAACGGGCACTGAAGCTTTCTTT

size: NA
D: TRBD2
V: TRBV5-1
J: TRBJ2-7
CDR3: CASSEGLATEQYF
DNA: TGCGCCAGCAGCGAGGGACTAGCTACCGAGCAGTACTTC

size: NA
D: TRBD1
V: TRBV29-1
J: TRBJ1-2
CDR3: CSVGLYTSGQGPQTF
DNA: TGCAGCGTGGGCCTTTATACCTCGGGACAGGGACCCCAGACCTTC

size: once
D: NA
V: TRBV28
J: TRBJ1-4
CDR3: CASSPGQPLEKLFF
DNA: TGTGCCAGCAGTCCCGGACAGCCTTTAGAAAAACTGTTTTTT

size: NA
D: TRBD1
V: TRBV27
J: TRBJ2-3
CDR3: CASTGGVMLDTQYF
DNA: TGTGCCAGCACAGGGGGCGTGATGTTGGATACGCAGTATTTT

size: few
D: TRBD1
V: TRBV27
J: TRBJ1-5
CDR3: CASSSPGTGGDQPQHF
DNA: TGTGCCAGCAGTTCTCCCGGGACAGGGGGCGATCAGCCCCAGCATTTT

size: many
D: TRBD2
V: TRBV4-2
J: TRBJ2-3
CDR3: CASSHLAGGPSTDTQYF
DNA: TGTGCCAGCAGCCATTTAGCGGGGGGGCCGAGCACAGATACGCAGTATTTT

size: NA
D: TRBD2
V: TRBV4-3
J: TRBJ2-1
CDR3: CASSPLREGSGNNEQFF
DNA: TGCGCCAGCAGCCCTCTTAGGGAGGGTAGCGGGAACAATGAGCAGTTCTTC

size: NA
D: NA
V: TRBV9
J: TRBJ2-3
CDR3: CASSQVADTQYF
DNA: TGTGCCAGCAGTCAAGTAGCAGATACGCAGTATTTT

size: NA
D: TRBD1
V: TRBV9
J: TRBJ1-3
CDR3: CASSTGTGGGNTIYF
DNA: TGTGCCAGCAGCACTGGGACAGGGGGAGGAAACACCATATATTTT

size: NA
D: NA
V: TRBV7-8
J: TRBJ2-7
CDR3: CASSRMGNEQYF
DNA: TGTGCCAGCAGCAGAATGGGCAACGAGCAGTACTTC

size: NA
D: TRBD2
V: TRBV9
J: TRBJ2-1
CDR3: CASSYLAGGDEQFF
DNA: TGTGCCAGCAGTTACTTAGCGGGAGGGGATGAGCAGTTCTTC

size: NA
D: TRBD2
V: TRBV6-4
J: TRBJ2-2
CDR3: CASQALAGSNTGELFF
DNA: TGTGCCAGCCAGGCCCTAGCGGGATCGAACACCGGGGAGCTGTTTTTT

size: NA
D: NA
V: TRBV14
J: TRBJ2-7
CDR3: CASSQVRRTGWGPYEQYF
DNA: TGTGCCAGCAGCCAAGTTCGGAGAACAGGGTGGGGCCCCTACGAGCAGTACTTC

size: NA
D: TRBD2
V: TRBV12-5
J: TRBJ2-2
CDR3: CASGPNSGSANTGELFF
DNA: TGTGCTAGTGGACCGAATAGCGGGAGCGCGAACACCGGGGAGCTGTTTTTT

size: NA
D: TRBD1
V: TRBV28
J: TRBJ2-7
CDR3: CASSRTGVAYEQYF
DNA: TGTGCCAGCAGTCGGACAGGGGTGGCCTACGAGCAGTACTTC

size: NA
D: TRBD1
V: TRBV12-5
J: TRBJ2-1
CDR3: CASGAAEGQGYNEQFF
DNA: TGTGCTAGTGGTGCCGCGGAGGGACAGGGTTACAATGAGCAGTTCTTC

size: NA
D: NA
V: TRBV11-2
J: TRBJ2-1
CDR3: CASSLAAYNEQFF
DNA: TGTGCCAGCAGCTTAGCAGCCTACAATGAGCAGTTCTTC

size: NA
D: NA
V: TRBV5-7
J: TRBJ1-2
CDR3: CASSLLASGYYGYTF
DNA: TGTGCCAGCAGCTTGCTGGCATCAGGATACTATGGCTACACCTTC

size: NA
D: NA
V: TRBV19
J: TRBJ1-6
CDR3: CATMKGEYSPLHF
DNA: TGTGCCACTATGAAGGGGGAGTATTCACCCCTCCACTTT

size: NA
D: NA
V: TRBV7-6
J: TRBJ2-2
CDR3: CASSPSFGGNTGELFF
DNA: TGTGCCAGCAGTCCTTCGTTCGGAGGGAACACCGGGGAGCTGTTTTTT

size: NA
D: NA
V: TRBV4-3
J: TRBJ2-2
CDR3: CASSQAAQGAGELFF
DNA: TGCGCCAGCAGCCAAGCAGCGCAAGGCGCCGGGGAGCTGTTTTTT

size: NA
D: TRBD2
V: TRBV5-1
J: TRBJ2-3
CDR3: CASSPASGPTDTQYF
DNA: TGCGCCAGCAGCCCCGCTAGCGGGCCCACAGATACGCAGTATTTT

size: NA
D: TRBD1
V: TRBV24-1
J: TRBJ2-3
CDR3: CATSDSWDRGPDTQYF
DNA: TGTGCCACCAGTGACAGTTGGGACAGGGGACCAGATACGCAGTATTTT

size: NA
D: NA
V: TRBV9
J: TRBJ2-5
CDR3: CASSVSLGGGETQYF
DNA: TGTGCCAGCAGCGTATCTCTAGGTGGAGGAGAGACCCAGTACTTC

size: few
D: NA
V: TRBV4-2
J: TRBJ2-7
CDR3: CASSLDGDGSSYEQYF
DNA: TGTGCCAGCAGCCTCGACGGTGACGGGAGCTCCTACGAGCAGTACTTC

size: NA
D: TRBD2
V: TRBV28
J: TRBJ2-7
CDR3: CVSGPSSYEQYF
DNA: TGTGTTAGCGGGCCGAGCTCCTACGAGCAGTACTTC

size: once
D: TRBD2
V: TRBV2
J: TRBJ2-5
CDR3: CASSDGLAGQETQYF
DNA: TGTGCCAGCAGTGACGGGCTAGCGGGCCAAGAGACCCAGTACTTC

size: NA
D: TRBD2
V: TRBV6-2/TRBV6-3
J: TRBJ2-7
CDR3: CASSYTTSGSYEQYF
DNA: TGTGCCAGCAGTTACACGACTAGCGGCTCCTACGAGCAGTACTTC